This is a list of T cell receptor beta chains from one sample in a study of CD4 T cell repertoires in COVID-19. The repertoire was sequenced with immunoSEQ multiplex PCR; TCRdb's copy has only in-frame clones and lacks some. The sample holds fewer than 100,000 clones, roughly 85% seen once. Sequencing used CD4+ T cells from peripheral blood, obtained after recovery from COVID-19. These receptors all stem from a human donor who had COVID-19. The CDR3 runs from the conserved cysteine through the conserved F or W. The D gene is left open where the match is weak.

CASSQPRTASSYNEQFF	TRBJ2-1	17	TRBV23-1	NA
CASRAPGGGRGYTF	TRBJ1-2	14	TRBV6-5	NA
CTSSRLRDSSNYGYTF	TRBJ1-2	16	TRBV1	NA
CASSLVGQGPYEQYF	TRBJ2-7	15	TRBV5-1	TRBD1
CASRDPRGASYEQYF	TRBJ2-7	15	TRBV6-5	NA
CAWSGTGGIGEQYF	TRBJ2-7	14	TRBV30	TRBD1
CAISEGRGPWTPLHF	TRBJ1-6	15	TRBV10-3	NA
CTSSQDRLAAYNEQFF	TRBJ2-1	16	TRBV1	NA
CATRSGDTDTQYF	TRBJ2-3	13	TRBV24-1	TRBD2
CASSPGFPGELFF	TRBJ2-2	13	TRBV7-9	NA
CASSLDRDAEAFF	TRBJ1-1	13	TRBV7-3	TRBD1
CATSRRASGNTGELFF	TRBJ2-2	16	TRBV15	TRBD2
CASSRGTSGRVCEQFF	TRBJ2-1	16	TRBV28	TRBD2
CASTEEGGNSPLHF	TRBJ1-6	14	TRBV2	NA
CASSLRGGDTEAFF	TRBJ1-1	14	TRBV7-6	NA
CASSYWGVGVNTEAFF	TRBJ1-1	16	TRBV27	NA
CASSHGALRSAFF	TRBJ1-1	13	TRBV11-2	NA
CASRQGSYEQYF	TRBJ2-7	12	TRBV28	TRBD1
CASSVGQGVNTGELFF	TRBJ2-2	16	TRBV6-1	TRBD1
CASSLSITGDLETQYF	TRBJ2-5	16	TRBV27	NA